These 14 T cell receptor beta chains came from one sample sequenced in a study of PD-1 blockade in classical Hodgkin lymphoma. Assay: immunoSEQ multiplex PCR; the TCRdb copy retains only in-frame clones and omits some. The sample contains 75,000 to 100,000 clones, roughly 76% of which appear only once. Patients all relapsed after autologous stem cell transplantation, and there was variation in brentuximab vedotin exposure. Material: peripheral blood mononuclear cells (PBMCs), obtained before the second cycle of nivolumab. These receptor sequences come from a human donor with classical Hodgkin lymphoma.

The chain joins TRBV10-3 to TRBJ1-2; D unresolved. Trimming shortened V by 0 bases and J by 7 bases, and 12 bases separated the two germline ends. Germline loops: CDR1 ENHRY, CDR2 SYGVKD. The CDR3 runs to 14 residues. The DNA for the CDR3 is TGTGCCATCAGTGAGTCGGCTGGAGGTGGTGGCTACACCTTC. The encoded protein is CAISESAGGGGYTF.

A single count supports this clone. The CDR3 nucleotides are TGCGCCAGCAGCCTCGACGGAAACGGGGGGCAGTACTTC. Residues: CASSLDGNGGQYF. The chain uses TRBV5-1 and TRBJ2-7, with D maybe TRBD2 (6 bases). Looked up from germline, CDR1 is SGHRS and CDR2 is YFSETQ. V lost 4 bases to trimming and J lost 9 bases, with 17 bases between them. The CDR3 length is 13 residues.

The rearrangement links TRBV21-1 to TRBJ2-7; the D segment call TRBD1 is taken from the table without a DNA check. TRBV21-1 is listed as a pseudogene. This CDR3 comprises 12 residues. The CDR3 sequence is CASSRANYEQYF. In nucleotides, the CDR3 is TGTGCCAGCAGCAGGGCTAACTACGAGCAGTACTTC.

The V gene is TRBV11-2, the J gene TRBJ1-2, with TRBD1 matching over 7 bases. The J segment lost 8 bases and the V segment lost 4 bases, leaving 10 bases of the junction unmatched. This CDR3 contains 14 residues. The germline CDR1 and CDR2 sequences are SGHAT and FQNNGV. The CDR3 sequence: CASSSQGWRQGYTF. CDR3 in DNA: TGTGCCAGCAGCTCACAGGGGTGGCGTCAAGGCTACACCTTC.

This clone has more than one count but fewer than ten. The gene calls are TRBV19 and TRBJ1-2, with TRBD1 as a possible D gene (5 bases). With 5 bases removed from V and 4 bases from J, the gap between germline ends came to 11 bases. This CDR3 is 13 amino acids long. Germline lookup yields CDR1 LNHDA and CDR2 SQIVND (reference sequence). CDR3 coding DNA: TGTGCCAGTAGTTGGGGGGGTAGCTATGGCTACACCTTC. Protein product: CASSWGGSYGYTF.

This clone was seen only a few times. The chain links TRBV27 to TRBJ1-1; the match to TRBD1 covers 7 bases. V was clipped by 5 bases and J by 1 base; unmatched bases: 7. The CDR3 is made up of 15 amino acids. Germline V gives CDR1 MNHEY, CDR2 SMNVEV (reference sequence). The CDR3 DNA reads TGTGCCAGCAGTGCCAGGACAGGCGCGAACACTGAAGCTTTCTTT. This codes for CASSARTGANTEAFF.

V gene TRBV6-1 combines with J gene TRBJ1-3; 7 bases map to TRBD1. The V gene end was trimmed by 1 base and the J gene end by 8 bases; junction bases not matched to a gene: 8. Germline-derived CDR1 and CDR2 are MNHNS and SASEGT. This CDR3 is 15 amino acids long. Here the CDR3 reads CASSEGVDRFYTIYF. The CDR3 DNA reads as TGTGCCAGCAGTGAAGGGGTGGACAGGTTTTACACCATATATTTT.

The rearrangement uses TRBV15 and TRBJ1-5; D perhaps matches TRBD1 (5 bases). The CDR3 is 17 residues long. CDR1 is LNHNV and CDR2 is YYDKDF in the germline V gene (reference sequence). Trimming shortened V by 0 bases and J by 2 bases, and 14 bases separated the two germline ends. Written as DNA, the CDR3 is TGTGCCACCAGCAGAGATTTTGTCAGGGTTCGCAATCAGCCCCAGCATTTT. It translates to CATSRDFVRVRNQPQHF.

This clone was observed a handful of times. This chain connects TRBV18 to TRBJ1-1; the D is unclear. This CDR3 has 13 amino acids. Trimming took 3 bases from V and 3 from J, leaving 8 bases between them. Germline CDR1 and CDR2: KGHSH and LQKENI. The CDR3: CASSPYRDTEAFF. CDR3 sequence (DNA): TGTGCCAGCTCACCCTACAGAGACACTGAAGCTTTCTTT. The entire variable domain, with the rest obtained from reference TRBV18 and TRBJ1-1, is as follows: NAGVMQNPRHLVRRRGQEARLRCSPMKGHSHVYWYRQLPEEGLKFMVYLQKENIIDESGMPKERFSAEFPKEGPSILRIQQVVRGDSAAYFCASSPYRDTEAFFGQGTRLTVV.

CDR3 region: CASSRRTRLGFSNQPQHF. The DNA of the CDR3 is TGTGCCAGCAGCCGCCGTACTCGACTCGGGTTCAGCAATCAGCCCCAGCATTTT. The rearrangement links TRBV28 to TRBJ1-5; no firm D call. This CDR3 has 18 amino acids. Germline CDR1 and CDR2: MDHEN and SYDVKM. Trimming cost V 6 bases and J 1 base, with 22 bases left between them.

CDR3 sequence: CAISEQGGADGYTF. The CDR3, as DNA: TGTGCCATCAGTGAACAAGGGGGCGCGGATGGCTACACCTTC. The chain links TRBV10-3 to TRBJ1-2; 7 bases line up with TRBD1. V was pared by 3 bases and J by 6 bases, with 7 bases of the junction left unmatched. Germline values: CDR1 ENHRY, CDR2 SYGVKD. The CDR3 is 14 residues long.

This chain uses TRBV5-1 with TRBJ2-3; 8 nucleotides agree with TRBD2. V lost 3 bases, J lost 3 bases, and 6 bases stayed unmatched. Looked up from germline, CDR1 is SGHRS and CDR2 is YFSETQ. The CDR3 contains 15 residues. Written as DNA, the CDR3 is TGCGCCAGCAGCTCTTCGGGACTAGAAACAGATACGCAGTATTTT. This sequence encodes CASSSSGLETDTQYF.

This sequence joins TRBV13 and TRBJ2-2, with 7 bases matching TRBD1. The germline V gene encodes CDR1 PRHDT and CDR2 FYEKMQ (reference sequence). After removal of 5 bases from V and 3 bases from J, the junction contained 6 bases not matched to a gene. This CDR3 comprises 15 residues. In nucleotides, the CDR3 is TGTGCCAGCAGCCGCGACAGGGCGGACACCGGGGAGCTGTTTTTT. This sequence encodes CASSRDRADTGELFF.

The chain uses TRBV10-3 and TRBJ2-7; D possibly uses TRBD1 or TRBD2 (6 bases each). Germline V CDR1 and CDR2: ENHRY, SYGVKD. The CDR3 has 13 amino acids. The ends were cut back, 6 bases at V and 5 bases at J, with 14 bases in the middle. The CDR3 loop reads CAIRLGGQNEQYF. The CDR3 DNA reads TGTGCCATCAGACTTGGGGGGCAGAACGAGCAGTACTTC.